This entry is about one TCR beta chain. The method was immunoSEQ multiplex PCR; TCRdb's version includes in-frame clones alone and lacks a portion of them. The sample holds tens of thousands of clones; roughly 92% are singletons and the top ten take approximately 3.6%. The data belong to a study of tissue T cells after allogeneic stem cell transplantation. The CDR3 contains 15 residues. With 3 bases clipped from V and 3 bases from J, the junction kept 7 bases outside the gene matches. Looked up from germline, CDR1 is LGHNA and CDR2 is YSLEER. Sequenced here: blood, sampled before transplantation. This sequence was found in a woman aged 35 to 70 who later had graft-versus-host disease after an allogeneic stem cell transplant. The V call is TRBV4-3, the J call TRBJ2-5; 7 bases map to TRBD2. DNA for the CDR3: TGCGCCAGCAGCCAGAAGGGCGGGACTAAAGAGACCCAGTACTTC. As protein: CASSQKGGTKETQYF.